The source of this T cell receptor (beta chain) is a study of shared clonotypes between healthy human individuals. The germline V gene has CDR1 PRHDT and CDR2 FYEKMQ (reference sequence). Trimming shortened V by 7 bases and J by 6 bases, and 21 bases separated the two germline ends. This CDR3 is built from 15 residues. Sequencing used immunoSEQ multiplex PCR; TCRdb keeps in-frame clones, though not all of them. The sample has a few million clones; approximately 92% are singletons. Material: naive CD4+ T cells sorted from blood. Subset meaning: CD45RA+ positively selected. The receptor's source is a man aged 18 to 35 in good health. The chain joins TRBV13 to TRBJ1-2, with D uncertain. CDR3 protein: CASTPGVTRFDGYTF. The CDR3, as DNA: TGTGCCAGCACCCCTGGGGTGACCAGATTTGATGGCTACACCTTC.